This T cell receptor (beta chain) originates from a study of shared clonotypes between healthy human individuals. Splitting of each subset's genomic DNA was done evenly across several immunoSEQ plates. Method: immunoSEQ multiplex PCR; TCRdb's copy keeps in-frame clones and lacks some. The table shows around 2,100,000 clones, with approximately 95% occurring only once. Germline V gives CDR1 SEHNR, CDR2 FQNEAQ (reference sequence). This CDR3 region has 15 residues. V lost 5 bases to trimming and J lost 6 bases, with 17 bases between them. Naive CD8 cells comprised CD45RO-negative, CCR7-positively selected cells, excluding terminally differentiated effector memory CD45RA+ cells. General observations from the study: What naive subsets generally showed was a larger estimated richness than memory subsets showed.

A single count supports this clone. The antigen is not known. Sequenced: naive CD8+ T cells sorted from blood. The source of this sequence is a man between 18 and 29 years old in good health. The chain joins TRBV7-9 to TRBJ2-1; D perhaps matches TRBD2 (6 bases). The CDR3 loop reads CASSPPGVSSNEQFF. CDR3 in DNA: TGTGCCAGCAGCCCCCCGGGGGTTTCGAGCAATGAGCAGTTCTTC.